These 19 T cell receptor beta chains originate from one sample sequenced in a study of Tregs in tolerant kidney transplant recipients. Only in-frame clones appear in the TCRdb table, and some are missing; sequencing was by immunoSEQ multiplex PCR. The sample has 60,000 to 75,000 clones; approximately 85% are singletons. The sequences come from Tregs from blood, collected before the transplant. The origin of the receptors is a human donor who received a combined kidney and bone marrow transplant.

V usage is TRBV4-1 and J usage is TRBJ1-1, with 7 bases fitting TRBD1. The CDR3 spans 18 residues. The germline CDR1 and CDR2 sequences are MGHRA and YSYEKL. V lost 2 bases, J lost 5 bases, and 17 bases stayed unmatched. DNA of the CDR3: TGCGCCAGCAGCCAACCACCGACAGGGATGATGGGGAAGACTGAAGCTTTCTTT. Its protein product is CASSQPPTGMMGKTEAFF.

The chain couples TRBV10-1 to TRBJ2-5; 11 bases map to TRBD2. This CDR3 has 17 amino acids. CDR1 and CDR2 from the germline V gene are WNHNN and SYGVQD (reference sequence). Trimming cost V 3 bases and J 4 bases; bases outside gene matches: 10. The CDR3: CASSETRLAGLGETQYF. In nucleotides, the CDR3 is TGCGCCAGCAGTGAAACAAGACTAGCGGGACTGGGAGAGACCCAGTACTTC.

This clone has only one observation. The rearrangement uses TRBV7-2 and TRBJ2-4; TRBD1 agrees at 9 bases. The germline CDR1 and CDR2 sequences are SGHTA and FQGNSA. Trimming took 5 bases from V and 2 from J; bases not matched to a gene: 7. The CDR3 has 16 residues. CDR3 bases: TGTGCCAGCAGCCCCGGACAGGGGAGGCCCAAAAACATTCAGTACTTC. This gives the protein CASSPGQGRPKNIQYF.

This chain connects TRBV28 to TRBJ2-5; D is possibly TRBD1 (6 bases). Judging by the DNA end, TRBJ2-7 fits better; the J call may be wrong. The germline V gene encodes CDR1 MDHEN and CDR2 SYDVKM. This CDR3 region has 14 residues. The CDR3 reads CASSKTGLSYEQYF. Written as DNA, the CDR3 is TGTGCCAGCAGTAAGACAGGCCTTTCCTACGAGCAGTACTTC.

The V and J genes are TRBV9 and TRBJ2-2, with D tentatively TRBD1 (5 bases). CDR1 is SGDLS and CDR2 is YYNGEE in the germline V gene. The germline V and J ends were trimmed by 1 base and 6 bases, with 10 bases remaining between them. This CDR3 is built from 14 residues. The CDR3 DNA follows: TGTGCCAGCAGCGTAAGGTTAGGGGCCGGGGAGCTGTTTTTT. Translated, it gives CASSVRLGAGELFF.

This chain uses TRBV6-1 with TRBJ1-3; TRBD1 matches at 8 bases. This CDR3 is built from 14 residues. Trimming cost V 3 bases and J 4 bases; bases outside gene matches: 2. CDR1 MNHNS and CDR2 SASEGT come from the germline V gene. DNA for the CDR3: TGTGCCAGCAGTGAGAGGGACAGGGGAAACACCATATATTTT. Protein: CASSERDRGNTIYF.

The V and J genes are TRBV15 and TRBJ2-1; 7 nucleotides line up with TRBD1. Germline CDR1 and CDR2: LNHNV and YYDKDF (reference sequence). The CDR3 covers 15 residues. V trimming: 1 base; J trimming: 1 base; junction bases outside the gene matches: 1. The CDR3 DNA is TGTGCCACCAGCAGAGCAGGGGGTTCCTACAATGAGCAGTTCTTC. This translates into CATSRAGGSYNEQFF.

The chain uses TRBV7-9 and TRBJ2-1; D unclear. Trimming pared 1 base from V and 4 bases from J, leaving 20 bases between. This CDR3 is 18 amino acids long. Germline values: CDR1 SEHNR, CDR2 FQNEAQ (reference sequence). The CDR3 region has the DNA TGTGCCAGCAGCTTAGGAGTCCGGGCCGCCTTACCTTACAATGAGCAGTTCTTC. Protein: CASSLGVRAALPYNEQFF. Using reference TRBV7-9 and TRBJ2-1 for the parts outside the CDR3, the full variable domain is DTGVSQNPRHKITKRGQNVTFRCDPISEHNRLYWYRQTLGQGPEFLTYFQNEAQLEKSRLLSDRFSAERPKGSFSTLEIQRTEQGDSAMYLCASSLGVRAALPYNEQFFGPGTRLTVL.

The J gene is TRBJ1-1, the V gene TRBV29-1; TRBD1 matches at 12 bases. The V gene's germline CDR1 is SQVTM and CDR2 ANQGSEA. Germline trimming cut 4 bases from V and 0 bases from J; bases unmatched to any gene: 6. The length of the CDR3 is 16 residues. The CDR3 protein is CSVGTGTGGLNTEAFF. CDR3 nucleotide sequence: TGCAGCGTTGGGACCGGGACAGGGGGCTTGAACACTGAAGCTTTCTTT.

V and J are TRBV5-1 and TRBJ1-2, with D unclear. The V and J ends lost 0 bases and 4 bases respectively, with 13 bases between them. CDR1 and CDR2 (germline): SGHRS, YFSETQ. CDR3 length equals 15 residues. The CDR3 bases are TGCGCCAGCAGCTTGGCCATAGGGCAGGTCTATGGCTACACCTTC. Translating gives CASSLAIGQVYGYTF. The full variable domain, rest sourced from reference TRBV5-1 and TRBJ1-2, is KAGVTQTPRYLIKTRGQQVTLSCSPISGHRSVSWYQQTPGQGLQFLFEYFSETQRNKGNFPGRFSGRQFSNSRSEMNVSTLELGDSALYLCASSLAIGQVYGYTFGSGTRLTVV.

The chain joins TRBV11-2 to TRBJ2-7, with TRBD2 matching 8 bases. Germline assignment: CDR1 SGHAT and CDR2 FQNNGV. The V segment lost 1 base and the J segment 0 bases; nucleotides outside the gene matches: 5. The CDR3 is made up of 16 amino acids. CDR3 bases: TGTGCCAGCAGCTTAGGCCCGGGAGGGAGCTCCTACGAGCAGTACTTC. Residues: CASSLGPGGSSYEQYF.

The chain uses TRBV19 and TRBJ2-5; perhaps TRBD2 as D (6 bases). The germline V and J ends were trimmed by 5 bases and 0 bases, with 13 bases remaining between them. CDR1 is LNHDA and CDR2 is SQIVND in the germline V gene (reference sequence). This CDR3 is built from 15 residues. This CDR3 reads CASSDPGLYQETQYF. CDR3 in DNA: TGTGCCAGTAGTGATCCGGGACTGTACCAAGAGACCCAGTACTTC. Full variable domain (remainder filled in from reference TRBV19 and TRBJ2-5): DGGITQSPKYLFRKEGQNVTLSCEQNLNHDAMYWYRQDPGQGLRLIYYSQIVNDFQKGDIAEGYSVSREKKESFPLTVTSAQKNPTAFYLCASSDPGLYQETQYFGPGTRLLVL.

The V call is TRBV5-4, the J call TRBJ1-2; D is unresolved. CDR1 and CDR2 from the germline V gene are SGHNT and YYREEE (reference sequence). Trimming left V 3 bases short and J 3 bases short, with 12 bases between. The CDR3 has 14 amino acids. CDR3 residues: CASSSDGSYYGYTF. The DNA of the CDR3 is TGTGCCAGCAGCTCCGACGGCAGCTACTATGGCTACACCTTC.

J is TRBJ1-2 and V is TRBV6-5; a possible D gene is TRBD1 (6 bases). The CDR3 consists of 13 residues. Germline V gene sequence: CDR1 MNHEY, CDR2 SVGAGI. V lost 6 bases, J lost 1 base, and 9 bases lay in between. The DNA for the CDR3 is TGTGCCAGCAGGATGGACAGTAACTATGGCTACACCTTC. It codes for CASRMDSNYGYTF.

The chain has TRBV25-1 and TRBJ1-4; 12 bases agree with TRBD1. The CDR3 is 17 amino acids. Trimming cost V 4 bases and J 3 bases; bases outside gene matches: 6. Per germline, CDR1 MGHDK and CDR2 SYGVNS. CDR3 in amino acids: CASSGGDRGLANEKLFF. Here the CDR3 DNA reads TGTGCCAGCAGTGGAGGGGACAGGGGGCTCGCTAATGAAAAACTGTTTTTT. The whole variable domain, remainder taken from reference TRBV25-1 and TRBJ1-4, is EADIYQTPRYLVIGTGKKITLECSQTMGHDKMYWYQQDPGMELHLIHYSYGVNSTEKGDLSSESTVSRIRTEHFPLTLESARPSHTSQYLCASSGGDRGLANEKLFFGSGTQLSVL.

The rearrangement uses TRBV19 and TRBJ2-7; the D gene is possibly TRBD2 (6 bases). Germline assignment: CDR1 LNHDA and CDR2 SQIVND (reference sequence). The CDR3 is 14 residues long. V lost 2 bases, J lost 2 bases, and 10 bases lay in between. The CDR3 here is CASSIYGGTYEQYF. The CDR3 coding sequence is TGTGCCAGTAGTATATACGGCGGGACCTACGAGCAGTACTTC.

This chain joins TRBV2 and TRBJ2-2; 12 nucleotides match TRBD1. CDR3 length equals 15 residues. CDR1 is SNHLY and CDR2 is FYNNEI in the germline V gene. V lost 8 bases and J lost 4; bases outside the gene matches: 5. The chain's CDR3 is CASGTGGSSTGELFF. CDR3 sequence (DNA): TGTGCCAGCGGGACAGGGGGCTCGAGCACCGGGGAGCTGTTTTTT.

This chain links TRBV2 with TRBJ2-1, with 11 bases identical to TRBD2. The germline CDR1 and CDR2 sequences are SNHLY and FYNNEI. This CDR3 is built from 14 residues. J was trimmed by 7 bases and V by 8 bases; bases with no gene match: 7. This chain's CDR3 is CASAPGTSGNEQFF. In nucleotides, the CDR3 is TGTGCCAGCGCTCCGGGGACTAGCGGAAATGAGCAGTTCTTC.

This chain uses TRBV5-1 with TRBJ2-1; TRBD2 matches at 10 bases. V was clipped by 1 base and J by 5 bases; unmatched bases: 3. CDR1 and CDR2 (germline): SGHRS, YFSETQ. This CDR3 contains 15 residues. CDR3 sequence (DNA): TGCGCCAGCAGCTTGAATGGACTAGCGGACAATGAGCAGTTCTTC. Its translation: CASSLNGLADNEQFF.